Each of the 23 T cell receptor beta chains below was sequenced from the same sample in a study of blood T cell repertoires in COVID-19. The method was immunoSEQ multiplex PCR; TCRdb's version includes in-frame clones alone and lacks a portion of them. The sample lists fewer than 110,000 clones; 89% were seen once. The sequencing sample was made of peripheral blood. These receptors were obtained from a man aged 40-49 years with active or convalescent COVID-19.

In this sample, this clone turned up once. The chain joins TRBV24-1 to TRBJ2-2; TRBD1 might be the D (5 bases). This CDR3 region has 13 residues. Germline-derived CDR1 and CDR2 are KGHDR and SFDVKD. The ends were cut back, 4 bases at V and 7 bases at J, with 9 bases in the middle. The CDR3 DNA follows: TGTGCCACCAGTGACCCCCAGGGCGGGGAGCTGTTTTTT. Encoded protein: CATSDPQGGELFF.

The gene calls are TRBV28 and TRBJ2-1; 7 bases align to TRBD2. The CDR3 loop spans 14 amino acids. Trimming took 5 bases from V and 4 from J; bases not matched to a gene: 5. The germline V gene encodes CDR1 MDHEN and CDR2 SYDVKM. This CDR3 reads CASSPLADYNEQFF. CDR3 coding DNA: TGTGCCAGCAGTCCGCTAGCGGATTACAATGAGCAGTTCTTC.

V and J are TRBV30 and TRBJ2-1; 7 bases line up with TRBD2. Germline assignment: CDR1 GTSNPN and CDR2 SVGIG (reference sequence). This CDR3 contains 15 residues. Trimming took 1 base from V and 4 from J; bases not matched to a gene: 7. The CDR3 DNA reads as TGTGCCTGGAGTGACCGGACTAGAGATTACAATGAGCAGTTCTTC. It translates to CAWSDRTRDYNEQFF.

The DNA of the CDR3 is TGTGCCAGCTCACCTTACAGGGATCACTATGGCTACACCTTC. It codes for CASSPYRDHYGYTF. V is TRBV18 and J is TRBJ1-2, with D maybe TRBD1 (6 bases). Germline values: CDR1 KGHSH, CDR2 LQKENI. V lost 3 bases to trimming and J lost 3 bases, with 11 bases between them. The CDR3 consists of 14 residues.

The rearrangement links TRBV7-2 to TRBJ1-2, with a tentative D call TRBD1 (5 bases). This CDR3 comprises 13 residues. Germline V lookup: CDR1 SGHTA, CDR2 FQGNSA. The germline V and J ends were trimmed by 1 base and 5 bases, with 8 bases remaining between them. The CDR3 coding sequence is TGTGCCAGCAGCTTAGTAACAGGTTATGGCTACACCTTC. Translation gives CASSLVTGYGYTF. The variable domain in full, with the rest retrieved from reference TRBV7-2 and TRBJ1-2, is GAGVSQSPSNKVTEKGKDVELRCDPISGHTALYWYRQSLGQGLEFLIYFQGNSAPDKSGLPSDRFSAERTGGSVSTLTIQRTQQEDSAVYLCASSLVTGYGYTFGSGTRLTVV.

The chain links TRBV4-2 to TRBJ2-1, with TRBD2 matching over 7 bases. There are 16 residues in the CDR3. The trim removed 4 bases at V and 5 bases at J, leaving 11 bases unmatched. The germline CDR1 and CDR2 sequences are LGHNA and YNFKEQ. Here the CDR3 reads CASSRKMLAENNEQFF. In DNA form, the CDR3 reads TGTGCCAGCAGCCGGAAGATGCTAGCGGAAAACAATGAGCAGTTCTTC.

This chain connects TRBV28 to TRBJ1-4, with D unclear. The germline gives CDR1 MDHEN, CDR2 SYDVKM. This CDR3 is built from 15 residues. V lost 8 bases to trimming and J lost 0 bases, with 13 bases between them. CDR3 loop: CASAGSAATNEKLFF. The DNA for the CDR3 is TGTGCCAGCGCTGGCTCGGCGGCAACTAATGAAAAACTGTTTTTT.

V and J are TRBV7-3 and TRBJ2-3, with a possible D match to TRBD1 (6 bases). V was shortened by 1 base and J by 1 base, with 9 bases between the two germline ends. The CDR3 has 15 residues. The germline gives CDR1 SGHTA, CDR2 FQGTGA. The CDR3 DNA sequence: TGTGCCAGCAGCTTAATAGCAGGGGGCACAGATACGCAGTATTTT. It codes for CASSLIAGGTDTQYF.

The chain uses TRBV28 and TRBJ1-1; 7 positions agree with TRBD1. Germline V gene lookup returns CDR1 MDHEN and CDR2 SYDVKM. This CDR3 has 16 amino acids. Trimming at V came to 4 bases and at J to 2 bases, leaving 10 bases not matched to a gene. CDR3 loop: CASSSPGTAPNTEAFF. CDR3 sequence (DNA): TGTGCCAGCAGTTCCCCAGGGACAGCTCCAAACACTGAAGCTTTCTTT.

This chain links TRBV29-1 with TRBJ1-2; 7 bases map to TRBD1. There are 15 residues in the CDR3. The ends lost 3 bases at V and 5 bases at J; junction bases unmatched: 12. In germline, CDR1 is SQVTM, CDR2 ANQGSEA. CDR3 DNA sequence: TGCAGCGTTGAGTGGGGGGACAGTCACCTGTATGGCTACACCTTC. This codes for CSVEWGDSHLYGYTF.

The chain joins TRBV7-9 to TRBJ2-1; D possibly corresponds to TRBD1 (6 bases). Deletions cut 7 bases from V and 6 bases from J, with 16 bases between. Germline V CDR1 and CDR2: SEHNR, FQNEAQ (reference sequence). The CDR3 consists of 14 residues. The CDR3 DNA reads TGTGCCAGCACCTGGGGGCAGGTGGGCAATGAGCAGTTCTTC. It codes for CASTWGQVGNEQFF.

This chain links TRBV19 with TRBJ1-1; 8 positions agree with TRBD1. CDR3 length: 13 residues. Per the germline V gene, CDR1 is LNHDA and CDR2 is SQIVND (reference sequence). J lost 4 bases, V lost 4 bases, and 2 bases had no gene match. CDR3 protein: CASSTTGGTEAFF. For the CDR3, the DNA is TGTGCCAGTAGTACCACAGGGGGCACTGAAGCTTTCTTT.

This chain links TRBV7-2 with TRBJ1-1, with 7 bases lining up with TRBD1. After removal of 4 bases from V and 7 bases from J, the junction contained 3 bases not matched to a gene. Germline V gene lookup returns CDR1 SGHTA and CDR2 FQGNSA. CDR3 length equals 12 residues. The CDR3, as DNA: TGTGCCAGCAGCTGGTACAGGGGTGAAGCTTTCTTT. Protein product: CASSWYRGEAFF.

The V and J genes are TRBV29-1 and TRBJ1-5; the D gene is possibly TRBD1 (5 bases). The germline V and J ends were trimmed by 6 bases and 4 bases, with 13 bases remaining between them. Germline V gene lookup returns CDR1 SQVTM and CDR2 ANQGSEA. The CDR3 consists of 13 residues. The CDR3 DNA reads TGCAGCGTGATGCTTGGGGCGAATCAGCCCCAGCATTTT. Protein product: CSVMLGANQPQHF.

This chain links TRBV5-6 with TRBJ1-1; tentative D call: TRBD1 (6 bases). Trimming took off 0 bases at V and 4 bases at J, with 13 bases between the two ends. The CDR3 contains 15 residues. CDR1 is SGHDT and CDR2 is YYEEEE in the germline V gene. The CDR3 here is CASSLAFRDITEAFF. Here the CDR3 DNA reads TGTGCCAGCAGCTTGGCCTTCCGGGACATCACTGAAGCTTTCTTT. Full variable domain (rest looked up from reference TRBV5-6 and TRBJ1-1): DAGVTQSPTHLIKTRGQQVTLRCSPKSGHDTVSWYQQALGQGPQFIFQYYEEEERQRGNFPDRFSGHQFPNYSSELNVNALLLGDSALYLCASSLAFRDITEAFFGQGTRLTVV.

This clone was counted a single time. J is TRBJ2-5 and V is TRBV25-1; D is perhaps TRBD2 (5 bases). V was trimmed by 4 bases and J by 2 bases, leaving 14 bases between them. Germline values: CDR1 MGHDK, CDR2 SYGVNS. The CDR3 is 15 residues long. Written as DNA, the CDR3 is TGTGCCAGCAGTGCTGCGCCTAGCCGACAAGAGACCCAGTACTTC. Translation: CASSAAPSRQETQYF.

The chain carries TRBV7-9 and TRBJ2-1; TRBD2 matches at 8 bases. Per germline, CDR1 SEHNR and CDR2 FQNEAQ (reference sequence). The CDR3 loop spans 16 amino acids. V gave up 6 bases and J gave up 8 bases; unmatched junction bases: 15. The CDR3 protein is CASRPYGTSRSHEQFF. CDR3 DNA: TGTGCCAGCAGGCCCTACGGGACTAGTCGTAGTCATGAGCAGTTCTTC. Combining the CDR3 with reference TRBV7-9 and TRBJ2-1 gives the whole variable domain DTGVSQNPRHKITKRGQNVTFRCDPISEHNRLYWYRQTLGQGPEFLTYFQNEAQLEKSRLLSDRFSAERPKGSFSTLEIQRTEQGDSAMYLCASRPYGTSRSHEQFFGPGTRLTVL.

This clone was observed a single time. The chain combines TRBV9 with TRBJ2-2; 8 bases are a match to TRBD2. This CDR3 has 15 amino acids. CDR1 SGDLS and CDR2 YYNGEE come from the germline V gene. V trimming: 7 bases; J trimming: 0 bases; junction bases outside the gene matches: 5. CDR3 nucleotides: TGTGCCAGCCGGCCGGGAGGGGCGAACACCGGGGAGCTGTTTTTT. Its translation is CASRPGGANTGELFF.

This clone has a single count. This chain connects TRBV29-1 to TRBJ1-2; D is perhaps TRBD1 (5 bases). Trimming took off 2 bases at V and 4 bases at J, with 17 bases between the two ends. Per germline, CDR1 SQVTM and CDR2 ANQGSEA. CDR3 length: 15 amino acids. The CDR3 DNA follows: TGCAGCGTTGAAAAGGAAGGGCAGGGCCTCTATGGCTACACCTTC. It encodes CSVEKEGQGLYGYTF.

Written as DNA, the CDR3 is TGTGCCAGCAGTTCGGCGTGGGGTAAGGAGGCTGGCTACACCTTC. Protein product: CASSSAWGKEAGYTF. V usage is TRBV28 and J usage is TRBJ1-2; D is ambiguous. The CDR3 spans 15 residues. V was shortened by 4 bases and J by 7 bases, with 19 bases between the two germline ends. CDR1 is MDHEN and CDR2 is SYDVKM in the germline V gene.

This chain links TRBV4-3 with TRBJ2-3, with D possibly TRBD2 on 6 matching bases. This CDR3 has 14 residues. Germline CDR1 LGHNA, CDR2 YSLEER. Deletions cut 4 bases from V and 0 bases from J, with 8 bases between. The CDR3 reads CASSRDSSTDTQYF. The CDR3 DNA follows: TGCGCCAGCAGCCGGGACTCAAGCACAGATACGCAGTATTTT.

The J gene is TRBJ2-1, the V gene TRBV4-3, with TRBD2 matching 9 bases. From germline, CDR1 is LGHNA and CDR2 YSLEER. This CDR3 comprises 16 residues. Unmatched junction bases numbered 4, after V lost 1 base and J lost 3 bases. The CDR3 region is CASSQVAGAYYNEQFF. The CDR3 nucleotides read TGCGCCAGCAGCCAAGTAGCGGGAGCGTACTACAATGAGCAGTTCTTC.

The chain is built from TRBV28 and TRBJ2-7; TRBD1 might be the D (6 bases). Germline V gene sequence: CDR1 MDHEN, CDR2 SYDVKM. V gave up 8 bases and J gave up 4 bases, with 18 bases separating them. The CDR3 runs 14 residues. The CDR3 DNA follows: TGTGCCAGCCAGACCGCAGGAGGACAGTACGAGCAGTACTTC. It yields the protein CASQTAGGQYEQYF.